The clone carrying this TCR beta chain was recorded only once. Its cognate antigen is unknown. An end of the junction differs from the germline gene, which may be a read error. The source of the sample is a study of cytomegalovirus exposure and HLA in healthy donors. About the study: Sequencing of about 179 million T cells in an earlier analysis found about 120 million unique TCR beta sequences.

The CDR3 is made up of 16 amino acids. The germline CDR1 and CDR2 sequences are SSHAT and FNYEAQ (reference sequence). The PCR contained 60 Vbeta and 13 Jbeta primers. Generated by immunoSEQ multiplex PCR, the TCRdb table keeps only in-frame clones and is missing some. The table lists tens of thousands of clones, 75% to 90% of them singletons, with around 4.2% in the top ten. Study-level results: The productive fraction for most TCR beta V segments was about 87% or about 30% in an earlier analysis. In vitro checks showed that a few CMV-associated chains really do target CMV antigens.

The source is a middle-aged woman in good health and CMV-seronegative. The specimen sequenced was PBMCs. This chain uses TRBV7-7 with TRBJ2-1; 13 bases match TRBD2. CDR3 DNA: TGTGCTAGCAGCTTAGGGGGGACTAGCGGGGTCAATGAGCAGTTCTTC. Translating gives CASSLGGTSGVNEQFF.